A single sample is the source of the 20 T cell receptor beta chains below, sequenced in a study of blood T cell repertoires in COVID-19. Profiling relied on immunoSEQ multiplex PCR, and the TCRdb table lists in-frame clones only, not all of them. The sample holds under 150,000 clones, roughly 80% seen once. The sequenced material came from PBMCs or T cells enriched from blood (not recorded which). Every receptor here comes from a man between 35 and 55 years old with acute COVID-19.

The chain joins TRBV9 to TRBJ2-2, with D maybe TRBD2 (6 bases). The CDR3 is 18 residues long. V gave up 0 bases and J gave up 1 base, with 16 bases separating them. Per the germline V gene, CDR1 is SGDLS and CDR2 is YYNGEE. The CDR3: CASSVAGTSPLNTGELFF. CDR3 in DNA: TGTGCCAGCAGCGTAGCTGGGACTTCTCCCCTGAACACCGGGGAGCTGTTTTTT.

The sample holds a few counts of this clone. The chain employs TRBV30 and TRBJ2-2; possibly TRBD2 for D (5 bases). CDR1 is GTSNPN, CDR2 SVGIG, per germline (reference sequence). The ends were cut back, 2 bases at V and 6 bases at J, with 13 bases in the middle. The CDR3 contains 14 residues. CDR3: CAWSTLVAAGELFF. The CDR3 DNA is TGTGCCTGGAGTACACTAGTAGCCGCCGGGGAGCTGTTTTTT.

This clone was recorded only once. The J gene is TRBJ1-1, the V gene TRBV10-1; tentatively, D is TRBD1 (5 bases). The CDR3 sequence is 14 residues long. Germline V lookup: CDR1 WNHNN, CDR2 SYGVQD (reference sequence). The V end was cut by 6 bases, the J end by 4 bases, with 15 bases between. The CDR3 region is CASSRTGRGTEAFF. The CDR3 DNA sequence: TGCGCCAGCAGCAGGACCGGAAGGGGCACTGAAGCTTTCTTT.

The V and J genes are TRBV9 and TRBJ2-5, with TRBD2 matching over 8 bases. The CDR3 has 15 residues. Trimming cost V 6 bases and J 3 bases; bases outside gene matches: 10. Germline assignment: CDR1 SGDLS and CDR2 YYNGEE. CDR3 region: CASTSSGFGEETQYF. CDR3 bases: TGTGCCAGCACGTCTAGCGGGTTCGGGGAAGAGACCCAGTACTTC.

CDR3 nucleotides: TGTGCCAGCAGTTCTGGACAGGGACACAATGAGCAGTTCTTC. Translation gives CASSSGQGHNEQFF. The genes are TRBV27 and TRBJ2-1; 8 bases line up with TRBD1. The V and J ends lost 4 bases and 5 bases, in that order; junction bases with no gene match: 4. Germline values: CDR1 MNHEY, CDR2 SMNVEV (reference sequence). The CDR3 consists of 14 residues.

The chain employs TRBV19 and TRBJ2-1; TRBD2 is a possible D gene (5 bases). The CDR3 length is 15 residues. Trimming cost V 7 bases and J 0 bases, with 13 bases left between them. CDR1 and CDR2 (germline): LNHDA, SQIVND (reference sequence). CDR3 coding DNA: TGTGCCAGTACTGTGAAACTAGGCTCCTACAATGAGCAGTTCTTC. It codes for CASTVKLGSYNEQFF.

This clone was counted once. One junction end disagrees with the germline gene, perhaps due to a read error. This chain uses TRBV4-1 with TRBJ2-7; 8 bases fit TRBD2. The CDR3 covers 15 residues. CDR1 and CDR2 from the germline V gene are MGHRA and YSYEKL. The CDR3 coding sequence is TGCGCCAGCAGTCAAGATCTCGCGGGGGGATACGAGCAGTACTTC. It codes for CASSQDLAGGYEQYF.

The rearrangement uses TRBV30 and TRBJ2-2; TRBD1 might be the D (6 bases). This CDR3 comprises 15 residues. Germline V gene data show CDR1 as GTSNPN and CDR2 as SVGIG (reference sequence). V was pared by 0 bases and J by 7 bases, with 15 bases between. This chain's CDR3 is CAWSVIPQGDGELFF. The CDR3, as DNA: TGTGCCTGGAGTGTAATCCCACAGGGAGACGGGGAGCTGTTTTTT.

This clone came up once. CDR3 loop: CASSHGQGRRTEAFF. The CDR3 DNA follows: TGTGCCAGCAGCCATGGACAGGGAAGACGCACTGAAGCTTTCTTT. This chain links TRBV11-3 with TRBJ1-1; TRBD1 agrees at 8 bases. The CDR3 is made up of 15 amino acids. V was clipped by 5 bases and J by 4 bases; unmatched bases: 9. The V gene's germline CDR1 is SGHNT and CDR2 YENEEA.

As regards this clone: In the same sample, other DNA sequences code for this CDR3. The chain has TRBV5-1 and TRBJ1-1, with D uncertain. V gave up 4 bases and J gave up 1 base, with 8 bases separating them. The CDR3 is made up of 13 amino acids. In germline, CDR1 is SGHRS, CDR2 YFSETQ. CDR3: CASSATGNTEAFF. DNA for the CDR3: TGCGCCAGCAGCGCGACGGGGAACACTGAAGCTTTCTTT.

V gene TRBV28 combines with J gene TRBJ2-7; the D gene is possibly TRBD1 (6 bases). Trimming cost V 4 bases and J 2 bases, with 9 bases left between them. CDR3 length equals 13 residues. CDR1 MDHEN and CDR2 SYDVKM come from the germline V gene. CDR3 in DNA: TGTGCCAGCAGTTCTTGGACAGCCTACGAGCAGTACTTC. This encodes CASSSWTAYEQYF.

This sequence joins TRBV9 and TRBJ2-5, with D possibly being TRBD2 (6 bases). The germline CDR1 and CDR2 sequences are SGDLS and YYNGEE. CDR3 length equals 17 residues. Trimming left V 0 bases short and J 4 bases short, with 19 bases between. The CDR3: CASSVVPPGRRRETQYF. The CDR3 DNA is TGTGCCAGCAGCGTAGTGCCTCCAGGGAGGAGGCGAGAGACCCAGTACTTC.

V and J are TRBV19 and TRBJ2-5, with 8 bases that match TRBD1. The trim removed 4 bases at V and 4 bases at J, leaving 8 bases unmatched. Per germline, CDR1 LNHDA and CDR2 SQIVND (reference sequence). The CDR3 has 15 amino acids. CDR3 DNA: TGTGCCAGTAGTACCGGACAGGGAGTGGTAGAGACCCAGTACTTC. This sequence encodes CASSTGQGVVETQYF. The complete variable domain, with remaining parts taken from reference TRBV19 and TRBJ2-5, reads DGGITQSPKYLFRKEGQNVTLSCEQNLNHDAMYWYRQDPGQGLRLIYYSQIVNDFQKGDIAEGYSVSREKKESFPLTVTSAQKNPTAFYLCASSTGQGVVETQYFGPGTRLLVL.

V usage is TRBV6-6 and J usage is TRBJ1-4, with 8 bases identical to TRBD1. With 5 bases clipped from V and 6 bases from J, the junction kept 5 bases outside the gene matches. The CDR3 totals 14 residues. Looked up from germline, CDR1 is MNHNY and CDR2 is SVGAGI (reference sequence). This chain's CDR3 is CASSLDRAYEKLFF. DNA for the CDR3: TGTGCCAGCAGTCTGGACAGGGCCTATGAAAAACTGTTTTTT.

This clone was counted between two and nine times. J is TRBJ1-2 and V is TRBV10-3; a weak D match, TRBD1 (5 bases). CDR1 is ENHRY, CDR2 SYGVKD, per germline. Trimming removed 2 bases at V and 8 bases at J, with 9 bases between. The CDR3 is 12 residues long. The CDR3 coding sequence is TGTGCCATCAGTGAGACAGGTGGGGGCTACACCTTC. This gives the protein CAISETGGGYTF.

The gene calls are TRBV30 and TRBJ1-4; D is possibly TRBD1 (6 bases). The V gene lost 8 bases and the J gene lost 0 bases, with 13 bases spanning the gap. Germline CDR1 reads GTSNPN; CDR2 reads SVGIG (reference sequence). There are 14 residues in the CDR3. This CDR3 reads CAGDKGATNEKLFF. The CDR3 region has the DNA TGTGCCGGAGATAAGGGGGCAACTAATGAAAAACTGTTTTTT.

The rearrangement joins TRBV19 to TRBJ2-7; D perhaps matches TRBD1 (6 bases). Trimming stripped 3 bases from V and 4 bases from J, with 16 bases between. Germline values: CDR1 LNHDA, CDR2 SQIVND (reference sequence). This CDR3 is 15 amino acids long. This chain's CDR3 is CASSIGPGTIYEQYF. The CDR3 coding sequence is TGTGCCAGTAGTATTGGCCCCGGGACAATTTACGAGCAGTACTTC.

The rearrangement joins TRBV27 to TRBJ2-7; maybe TRBD1 (5 bases). The CDR3 is made up of 12 amino acids. From germline, CDR1 is MNHEY and CDR2 SMNVEV (reference sequence). Trimming stripped 11 bases from V and 0 bases from J, with 11 bases between. The CDR3 nucleotides read TGTGCCTCAGGGATGAGCTCCTACGAGCAGTACTTC. Amino acid sequence: CASGMSSYEQYF.

The chain uses TRBV18 and TRBJ2-2; the match to TRBD1 covers 9 bases. This CDR3 comprises 15 residues. The V segment lost 4 bases and the J segment 3 bases; nucleotides outside the gene matches: 3. Germline loops: CDR1 KGHSH, CDR2 LQKENI. The DNA of the CDR3 is TGTGCCAGCTCACGGGGACAGGGATACACCGGGGAGCTGTTTTTT. As protein: CASSRGQGYTGELFF.

This chain connects TRBV19 to TRBJ1-2; 7 nucleotides align to TRBD1. The CDR3 consists of 18 residues. The germline CDR1 and CDR2 sequences are LNHDA and SQIVND (reference sequence). V was pared by 0 bases and J by 2 bases, with 12 bases of the junction left unmatched. The CDR3 protein is CASSIDLARQGQNYGYTF. The CDR3 DNA sequence: TGTGCCAGTAGTATAGATCTCGCAAGACAGGGACAAAACTATGGCTACACCTTC.